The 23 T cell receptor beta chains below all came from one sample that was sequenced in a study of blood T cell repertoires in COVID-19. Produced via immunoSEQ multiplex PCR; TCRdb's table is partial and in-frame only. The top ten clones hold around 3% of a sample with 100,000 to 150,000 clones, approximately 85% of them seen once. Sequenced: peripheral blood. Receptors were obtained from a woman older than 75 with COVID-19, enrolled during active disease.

CDR3 in DNA: TGCGCCAGCAGTCAATCGCGGTCAGAGGGGGTAGGAAATGAAAAACTGTTTTTT. Translation gives CASSQSRSEGVGNEKLFF. This chain connects TRBV23-1 to TRBJ1-4; D may be TRBD1 (6 bases). TRBV23-1 is flagged as an ORF with uncertain function. The CDR3 consists of 18 residues. Trimming shortened V by 0 bases and J by 5 bases, and 19 bases separated the two germline ends.

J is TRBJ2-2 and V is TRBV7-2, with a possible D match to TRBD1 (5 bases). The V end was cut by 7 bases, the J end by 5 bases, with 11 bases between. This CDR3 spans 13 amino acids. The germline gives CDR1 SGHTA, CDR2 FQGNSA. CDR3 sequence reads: CASTSRVTGELFF. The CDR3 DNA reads TGTGCCAGCACCTCCAGGGTGACCGGGGAGCTGTTTTTT.

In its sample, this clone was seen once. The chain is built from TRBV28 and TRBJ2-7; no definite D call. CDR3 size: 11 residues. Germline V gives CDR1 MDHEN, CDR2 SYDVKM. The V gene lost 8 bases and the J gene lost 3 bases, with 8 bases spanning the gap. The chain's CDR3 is CASGRFYEQYF. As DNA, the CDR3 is TGTGCCAGCGGTCGGTTCTACGAGCAGTACTTC.

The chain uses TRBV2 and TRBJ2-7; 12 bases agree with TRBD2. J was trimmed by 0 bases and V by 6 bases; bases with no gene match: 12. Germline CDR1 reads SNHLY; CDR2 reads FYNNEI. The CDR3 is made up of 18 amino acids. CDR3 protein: CASSGLGLAGPSSYEQYF. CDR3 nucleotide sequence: TGTGCCAGCAGCGGCTTAGGACTAGCGGGACCGAGCTCCTACGAGCAGTACTTC.

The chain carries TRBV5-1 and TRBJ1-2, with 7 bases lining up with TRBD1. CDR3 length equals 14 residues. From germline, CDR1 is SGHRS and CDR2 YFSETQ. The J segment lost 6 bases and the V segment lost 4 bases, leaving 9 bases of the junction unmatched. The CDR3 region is CASSPVAGTDGYTF. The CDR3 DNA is TGCGCCAGCAGCCCGGTGGCCGGGACAGATGGCTACACCTTC.

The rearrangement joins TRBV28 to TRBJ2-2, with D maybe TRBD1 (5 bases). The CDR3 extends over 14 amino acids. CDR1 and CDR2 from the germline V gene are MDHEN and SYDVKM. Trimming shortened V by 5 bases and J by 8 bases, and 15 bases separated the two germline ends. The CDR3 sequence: CASSPQGYGGELFF. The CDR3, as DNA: TGTGCCAGCAGTCCGCAGGGTTACGGGGGGGAGCTGTTTTTT.

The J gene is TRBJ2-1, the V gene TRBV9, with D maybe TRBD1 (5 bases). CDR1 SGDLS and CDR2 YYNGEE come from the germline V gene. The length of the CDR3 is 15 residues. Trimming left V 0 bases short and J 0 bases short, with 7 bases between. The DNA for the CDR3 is TGTGCCAGCAGCGTAGGGACAAGCTCCTACAATGAGCAGTTCTTC. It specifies CASSVGTSSYNEQFF.

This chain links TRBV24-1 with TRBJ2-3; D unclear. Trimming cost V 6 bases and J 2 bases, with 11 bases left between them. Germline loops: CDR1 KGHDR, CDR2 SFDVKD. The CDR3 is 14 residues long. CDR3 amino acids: CATSLSGNTDTQYF. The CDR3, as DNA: TGTGCCACCAGTCTCAGTGGTAACACAGATACGCAGTATTTT.

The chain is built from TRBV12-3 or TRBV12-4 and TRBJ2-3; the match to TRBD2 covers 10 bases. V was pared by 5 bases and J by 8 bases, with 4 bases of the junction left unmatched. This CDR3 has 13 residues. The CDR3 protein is CASSGLAVSTQYF. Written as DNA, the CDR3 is TGTGCCAGCAGTGGACTAGCGGTCTCTACGCAGTATTTT.

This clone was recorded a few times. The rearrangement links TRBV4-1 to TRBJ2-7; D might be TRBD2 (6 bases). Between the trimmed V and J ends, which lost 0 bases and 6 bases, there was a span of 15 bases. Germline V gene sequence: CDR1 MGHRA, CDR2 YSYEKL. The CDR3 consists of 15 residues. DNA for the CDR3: TGCGCCAGCAGCCAAGAAGGGGCGGGGATCGGCGAGCAGTACTTC. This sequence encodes CASSQEGAGIGEQYF.

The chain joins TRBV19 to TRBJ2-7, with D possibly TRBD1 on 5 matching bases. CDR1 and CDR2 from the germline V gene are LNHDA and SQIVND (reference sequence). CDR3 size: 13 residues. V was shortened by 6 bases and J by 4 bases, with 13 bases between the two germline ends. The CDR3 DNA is TGTGCCAGTAGGGGAACCGACAGTTACGAGCAGTACTTC. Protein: CASRGTDSYEQYF.

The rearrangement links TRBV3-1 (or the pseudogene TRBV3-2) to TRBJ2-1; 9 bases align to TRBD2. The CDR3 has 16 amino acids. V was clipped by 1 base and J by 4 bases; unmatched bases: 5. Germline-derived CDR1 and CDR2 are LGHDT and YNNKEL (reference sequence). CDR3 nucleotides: TGTGCCAGCAGCCAAGTTCTCCTAGCGGGGTACAATGAGCAGTTCTTC. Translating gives CASSQVLLAGYNEQFF.

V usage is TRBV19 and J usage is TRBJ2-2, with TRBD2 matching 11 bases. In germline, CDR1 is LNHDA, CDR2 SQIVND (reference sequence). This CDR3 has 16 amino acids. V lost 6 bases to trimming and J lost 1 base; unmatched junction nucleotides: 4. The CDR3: CASSRLAGKNTGELFF. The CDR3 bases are TGTGCCAGTAGCCGACTAGCGGGAAAGAACACCGGGGAGCTGTTTTTT.

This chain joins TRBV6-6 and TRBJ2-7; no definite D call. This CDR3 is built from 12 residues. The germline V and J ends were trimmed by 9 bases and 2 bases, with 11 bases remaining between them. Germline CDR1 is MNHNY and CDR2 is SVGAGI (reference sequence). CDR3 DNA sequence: TGTGCCAGTTGGAGCTTCCCCTACGAGCAGTACTTC. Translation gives CASWSFPYEQYF.

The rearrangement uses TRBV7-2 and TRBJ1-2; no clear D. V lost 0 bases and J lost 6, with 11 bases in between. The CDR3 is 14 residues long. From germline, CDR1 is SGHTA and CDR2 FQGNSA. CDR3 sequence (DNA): TGTGCCAGCAGCTTAGCCCCGCGGGAAGATGGCTACACCTTC. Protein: CASSLAPREDGYTF.

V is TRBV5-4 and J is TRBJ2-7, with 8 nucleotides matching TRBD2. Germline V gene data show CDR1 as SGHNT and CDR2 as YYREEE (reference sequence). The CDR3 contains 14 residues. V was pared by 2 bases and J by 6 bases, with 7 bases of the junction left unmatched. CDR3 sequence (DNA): TGTGCCAGCAGCTTTCCCCTAGCGGGCTCCGAGCAGTACTTC. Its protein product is CASSFPLAGSEQYF.

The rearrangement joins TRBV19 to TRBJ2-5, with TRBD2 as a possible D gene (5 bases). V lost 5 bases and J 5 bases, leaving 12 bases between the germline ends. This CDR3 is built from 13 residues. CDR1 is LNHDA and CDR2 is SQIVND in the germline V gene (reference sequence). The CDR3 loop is CASSWERKETQYF. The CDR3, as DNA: TGTGCCAGTAGTTGGGAGCGCAAGGAGACCCAGTACTTC.

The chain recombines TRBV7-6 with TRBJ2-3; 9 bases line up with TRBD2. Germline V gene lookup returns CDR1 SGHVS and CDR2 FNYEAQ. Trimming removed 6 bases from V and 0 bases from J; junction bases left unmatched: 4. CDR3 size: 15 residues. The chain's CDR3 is CASRQTSGSTDTQYF. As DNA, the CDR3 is TGTGCCAGCAGACAGACTAGCGGTAGCACAGATACGCAGTATTTT.

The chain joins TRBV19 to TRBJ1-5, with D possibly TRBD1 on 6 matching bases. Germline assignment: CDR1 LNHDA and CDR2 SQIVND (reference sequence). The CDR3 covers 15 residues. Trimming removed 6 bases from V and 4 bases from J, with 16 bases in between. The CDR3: CASSPHRVGNQPQHF. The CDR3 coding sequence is TGTGCCAGTAGCCCTCACAGGGTGGGGAATCAGCCCCAGCATTTT.

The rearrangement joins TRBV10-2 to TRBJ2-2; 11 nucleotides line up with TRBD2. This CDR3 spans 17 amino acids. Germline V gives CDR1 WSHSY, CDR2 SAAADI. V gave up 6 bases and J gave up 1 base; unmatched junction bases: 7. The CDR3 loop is CASSALAGVRNTGELFF. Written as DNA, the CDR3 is TGCGCCAGCAGCGCACTAGCGGGAGTTAGGAACACCGGGGAGCTGTTTTTT.

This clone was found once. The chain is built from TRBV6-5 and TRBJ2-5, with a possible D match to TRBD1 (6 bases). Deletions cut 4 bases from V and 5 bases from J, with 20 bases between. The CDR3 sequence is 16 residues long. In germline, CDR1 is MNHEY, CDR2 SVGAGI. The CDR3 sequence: CASSSNPQGWGETQYF. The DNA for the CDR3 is TGTGCCAGCAGTTCAAACCCACAGGGATGGGGGGAGACCCAGTACTTC.

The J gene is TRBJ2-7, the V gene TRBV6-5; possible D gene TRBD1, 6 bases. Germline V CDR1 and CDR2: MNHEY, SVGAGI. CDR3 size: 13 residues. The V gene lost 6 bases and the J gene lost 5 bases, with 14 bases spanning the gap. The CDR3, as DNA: TGTGCCAGCAGAAAACCTACAGGGAACGAGCAGTACTTC. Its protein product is CASRKPTGNEQYF.

The DNA of the CDR3 is TGTGCCAGCAGCCGCTTGGAACTGGGGGGACAGACCCAGTACTTC. Amino acid sequence: CASSRLELGGQTQYF. The chain combines TRBV28 with TRBJ2-5; perhaps TRBD2 as D (6 bases). The CDR3 is 15 amino acids. Trimming took off 6 bases at V and 6 bases at J, with 20 bases between the two ends. CDR1 is MDHEN, CDR2 SYDVKM, per germline.